The clone carrying this TCR beta chain has only one observation. Antigen unknown. There were no recent acute infections or vaccinations among the donors, who were healthy HIV-negative adults. This entry is derived from a study of shared clonotypes between healthy human individuals. Study-level background: Each donor's CD4 naive and CD4 memory cells filled three plates apiece, CD8 naive two, and CD8 memory one. The study's findings and limits: Incomplete sequencing of sorted subsets was indicated by rarefaction despite large depth.

Germline CDR1 is MGHDK and CDR2 is SYGVNS. The CDR3 consists of 14 residues. Genomic DNA from each subset was divided evenly over several immunoSEQ plates. Sequencing was performed with immunoSEQ multiplex PCR; in TCRdb, only in-frame clones are kept and a portion is missing. Among 100,000 or so clones listed, 68% were seen once. The V and J genes are TRBV25-1 and TRBJ2-5; D is uncertain. The DNA end favors TRBJ2-7, so the J call may be wrong. Specimen: memory CD8+ T cells sorted from blood. The sample's subset: CD45RO+ cells pooled with CCR7-negative TemRA cells. The clonotype originates from a woman aged 25 to 39 in good health. This chain's CDR3 is CASSGRAPSYEQYF. DNA for the CDR3: TGTGCCAGCAGTGGACGGGCCCCTTCCTACGAGCAGTACTTC.